This TCR beta chain was obtained from a study of T cell changes during pregnancy in multiple sclerosis. The germline V gene has CDR1 PRHDT and CDR2 FYEKMQ (reference sequence). V was trimmed by 10 bases and J by 3 bases, leaving 10 bases between them. The CDR3 length is 12 residues. Generated by immunoSEQ multiplex PCR, the TCRdb table keeps only in-frame clones and is missing some. This table has 49,000 or so clones, approximately 92% appearing once. The chain is built from TRBV13 and TRBJ2-1; D is perhaps TRBD1 (6 bases). The input for sequencing was peripheral blood, taken in the third trimester of pregnancy. The TCR comes from a female donor with multiple sclerosis, enrolled in a pregnancy study. Here the CDR3 DNA reads TGTGCCACCGAGACAGGCTACAATGAGCAGTTCTTC. This sequence encodes CATETGYNEQFF.